These T cell receptor beta chains were read from a single sample in a study of blood T cell repertoires in COVID-19. TCRdb's table, derived via immunoSEQ multiplex PCR, lists solely in-frame clones and lacks some. The profile shows 220,000 or so clones, around 86% of them singletons. Sequencing used peripheral blood. The receptors here all came from a man aged 60 to 69 who had recovered from COVID-19. CDR3s include the opening cysteine and the closing phenylalanine or tryptophan. A D gene is named only where the DNA matches it firmly. Size tells how often a clone was seen (once, few, many) or the class of an expanded clone, and some rows leave it out.

TRBV19,TRBJ2-1,16,.,.,CASSSFRVGSYNEQFF,TGTGCCAGTAGTTCTTTCAGGGTTGGGTCCTACAATGAGCAGTTCTTC
TRBV19,TRBJ1-2,15,TRBD1,.,CASSIGGTGYYGYTF,TGTGCCAGTAGTATAGGGGGGACAGGATACTATGGCTACACCTTC
TRBV7-2,TRBJ2-1,14,.,.,CASSLGRGINEQFF,TGTGCCAGCAGCTTGGGCAGGGGAATAAATGAGCAGTTCTTC
TRBV27,TRBJ2-3,15,TRBD1,.,CATSLKGALTDTQYF,TGTGCCACCAGCTTGAAGGGGGCTTTGACAGATACGCAGTATTTT
TRBV4-3,TRBJ1-1,16,TRBD1,once,CASSQGQGRGVSEAFF,TGCGCCAGCAGCCAAGGCCAGGGCAGGGGGGTGTCTGAAGCTTTCTTT
TRBV4-3,TRBJ2-3,19,TRBD2,.,CASSHPNPPLAGYTDTQYF,TGCGCCAGCAGCCACCCCAACCCACCACTAGCGGGGTACACAGATACGCAGTATTTT
TRBV6-2/TRBV6-3,TRBJ1-2,12,.,.,CASSLRVYGYTF,TGTGCCAGCAGTTTGAGAGTCTATGGCTACACCTTC
TRBV7-3,TRBJ2-1,14,.,.,CASTSLAPGGEQFF,TGTGCCAGCACCTCCCTAGCGCCAGGGGGTGAGCAGTTCTTC
TRBV21-1,TRBJ1-2,15,.,.,CATDWEGVKNYGYTF,TGTGCCACAGATTGGGAAGGGGTAAAGAACTATGGCTACACCTTC
TRBV5-1,TRBJ1-1,13,.,few,CASSLQGNTEAFF,TGCGCCAGCAGTCTTCAGGGAAACACTGAAGCTTTCTTT
TRBV12-3/TRBV12-4,TRBJ2-7,13,.,.,CASRTGSVYEQYF,TGTGCCAGCAGAACAGGGTCCGTCTACGAGCAGTACTTC
TRBV7-9,TRBJ1-1,13,.,.,CASSPITNTEAFF,TGTGCCAGCAGCCCTATCACGAACACTGAAGCTTTCTTT
TRBV5-1,TRBJ1-2,13,.,.,CASSLEAFYGYTF,TGCGCCAGCAGCTTGGAAGCCTTTTATGGCTACACCTTC
TRBV4-1,TRBJ2-7,18,TRBD1,.,CASSLRDSLSASSYEQYF,TGCGCCAGCAGCCTCCGGGACAGCCTTAGTGCTAGCTCCTACGAGCAGTACTTC
TRBV5-6,TRBJ1-4,13,.,.,CASSLRANEKLFF,TGTGCCAGCAGCTTGCGGGCTAATGAAAAACTGTTTTTT
TRBV18,TRBJ2-3,13,.,.,CASSPDRSTTQYF,TGTGCCAGCTCACCCGACAGGTCCACTACGCAGTATTTT
TRBV11-2,TRBJ2-1,15,TRBD1,.,CASSAGTGNYNEQFF,TGTGCCAGCAGCGCCGGGACAGGGAATTACAATGAGCAGTTCTTC
TRBV28,TRBJ2-3,16,TRBD2,.,CASRPALAGGADTQYF,TGTGCCAGCAGGCCCGCCCTAGCGGGAGGGGCAGATACGCAGTATTTT
TRBV15,TRBJ1-2,15,.,.,CATSREAQGHYGYTF,TGTGCCACCAGCAGAGAGGCACAGGGCCACTATGGCTACACCTTC
TRBV9,TRBJ2-5,14,TRBD2,.,CASSPLATQETQYF,TGTGCCAGCAGCCCACTAGCGACCCAAGAGACCCAGTACTTC
TRBV30,TRBJ2-7,17,TRBD2,.,CAWSVLYGTSGRYEQYF,TGTGCCTGGAGTGTCCTATACGGTACTAGCGGGAGGTACGAGCAGTACTTC
TRBV11-2,TRBJ1-2,15,.,.,CASSPVGGASYGYTF,TGTGCCAGCAGCCCGGTCGGGGGGGCAAGCTATGGCTACACCTTC
TRBV28,TRBJ1-2,15,TRBD1,.,CASSFGTGGENGYTF,TGTGCCAGCAGTTTCGGGACAGGGGGAGAGAATGGCTACACCTTC
TRBV6-5,TRBJ1-2,13,TRBD1,.,CASTTGGVYGYTF,TGTGCCAGCACTACAGGGGGGGTCTATGGCTACACCTTC
TRBV2,TRBJ2-3,17,TRBD1,.,CASNKGQRVPSTDTQYF,TGTGCCAGCAATAAGGGACAGAGAGTCCCTAGCACAGATACGCAGTATTTT
TRBV5-1,TRBJ2-7,13,.,.,CASSLAGTYEQYF,TGCGCCAGCAGCTTGGCCGGGACCTACGAGCAGTACTTC